This TCR beta chain was captured in a study of T cells after yellow fever vaccination (dated by TCRdb to about 2019). Regarding the research as a whole: The SMART-Seq v4 Ultra Low Input RNA kit was used to prepare libraries from fractions with low cell numbers. To follow T-cell clones before and after primary and booster YFV17D yellow fever vaccination, bulk TCR alpha and beta repertoires were sequenced over time. Two healthy male donors made up the cohort, one aged 18 to 29 years and the other aged 30 to 39 years. Blood was collected at multiple timepoints before and after primary and secondary immunization, and bulk PBMC replicates and cell subsets were isolated.

Synthesis of TCR cDNA relied on 5'RACE template switching, a step that introduced a universal primer site along with unique molecular identifiers. cDNA synthesis was primed from both the TCR alpha and TCR beta constant segments. Library amplification involved two PCR steps, and the second step added sample barcodes and sequencing adapters. Sequencing of libraries was performed on Illumina HiSeq 2500 (2x100 bp) or NovaSeq (2x150 bp). In the paper's pipeline: MIGEC handled demultiplexing of reads and collapsing into UMI consensus sequences, while MiXCR performed V(D)J alignment. Vaccine-responding clonotypes were defined with edgeR using replicate PBMC samples, requiring FDR below 0.01 and a log2 fold change above 5 up to day 15. Each bulk clonotype was labeled CD4 or CD8 based on which sequenced repertoire, CD4 or CD8, contained the clonotype at higher abundance. The raw public reads went through TCRdb reprocessing: fastp at Q25, MiXCR clone calling, in-frame beta chains kept. Records with the same CDR3 protein are collapsed into one entry carrying the most frequent genes and DNA. V and J calls and clone size were set by TCRdb, not the authors. Recorded for this sample are 250,000 to 350,000 distinct CDR3 sequences; about 6.6% of them occurred a single time. The top ten clonotypes cover 18% of the sample.

Overall results and qualifications from the work: The study included only a couple of donors, which limits how far the findings can be generalized. Most clones expanded after primary vaccination were re-detected after the booster (about 95% of CD4 and around 88% of CD8), suggesting broad memory maintenance. Computational filtering was required because FACS-sorted repertoires could contain abundant contaminating clonotypes from the bulk population. The secondary T-cell response was weaker than the primary response but faster, peaking on day 5 instead of day 15. A small fraction of clonotypes showed up in both the CD4 and CD8 compartments, probably as a result of convergent recombination.

Many counts were recorded for this clonotype. The antigen it binds to is not known. No base quality information exists; no much larger clone differs at one position. The sample's treatment or condition label is to be understood as: live attenuated yellow fever vaccine strain. At each blood-draw timepoint, two biological replicates of bulk PBMCs were obtained. PBMCs were isolated from peripheral blood using a standard Ficoll-Paque protocol. TriZol was used to extract RNA from bulk PBMCs, from CD4 and CD8 fractions, and from dextramer-positive and dextramer-negative fractions. This TCR derives from a young man who received the YFV17D yellow fever vaccine. Material: PBMCs, obtained more than 35 days after the first yellow fever vaccination.

The CDR3 amino acid sequence is: CASSLGDRGEQYF. The nucleotide sequence is given as TGCGCCAGCAGCTTGGGGGACAGGGGCGAGCAGTACTTC. The receptor chain draws on TRBV5-1 and TRBJ2-7, and 10 junction bases match TRBD1. V is cut back by 0 bases and J by 6 bases, with 0 bases in the junction unmatched. Including the terminal cysteine and phenylalanine, the CDR3 comprises 13 residues. Left in the record is the CDR3 DNA by itself, 39 bases read in frame from the first base. CDR1 and CDR2, per the germline V gene, are SGHRS and YFSETQ.